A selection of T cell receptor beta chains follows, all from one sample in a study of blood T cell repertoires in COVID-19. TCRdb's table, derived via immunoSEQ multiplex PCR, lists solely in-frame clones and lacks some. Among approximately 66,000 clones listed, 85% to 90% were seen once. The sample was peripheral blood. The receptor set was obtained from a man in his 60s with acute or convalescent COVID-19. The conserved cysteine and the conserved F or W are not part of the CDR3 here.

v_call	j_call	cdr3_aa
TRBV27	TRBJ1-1	ASSPETGDAEAF
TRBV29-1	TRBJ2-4	SVLPPPGSPGNIQY
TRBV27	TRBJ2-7	ASSARQGAYEQY
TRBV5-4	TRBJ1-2	ASSLSPTPGQGAYGYT
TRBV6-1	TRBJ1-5	ASSETSRGNQPQH
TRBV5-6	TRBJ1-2	ASSSDRGFGGYT
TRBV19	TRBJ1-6	ASSKSGREASPLH
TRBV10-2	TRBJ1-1	ASSFGQVVISAEAF
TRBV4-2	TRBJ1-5	ASSQVRLTNSNQPQH
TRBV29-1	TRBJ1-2	SVRRAISYGYT
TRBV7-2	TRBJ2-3	ASSFIMASGGEPTDTQY
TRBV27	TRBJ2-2	ASSFVQANTGELF
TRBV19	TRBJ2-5	ASSTRWGLVTQY
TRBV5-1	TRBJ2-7	ASSSGGQPTSYEQY
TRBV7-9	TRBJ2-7	ASSLRGGLDEQY
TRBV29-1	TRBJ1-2	SVEDLGQGPGGYGYT
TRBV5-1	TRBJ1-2	ASSPGSRPNYGYT
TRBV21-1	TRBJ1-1	ASSPPAGNSGTEAF
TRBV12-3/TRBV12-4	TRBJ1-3	ASIQWGGRERY
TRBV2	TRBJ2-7	ASRKQQYSETVYEQY
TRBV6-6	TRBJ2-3	ASSLSASSGGFSSTDTQY
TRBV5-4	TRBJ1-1	ASTPGGRINGAF
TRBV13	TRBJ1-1	ASHRDRNTEAF
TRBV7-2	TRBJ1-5	ASSLGQIFQPQH
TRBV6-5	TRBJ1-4	ASSSETGLIEKLF
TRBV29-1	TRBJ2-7	SVGKQGYIYEQY
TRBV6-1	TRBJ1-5	ASSALGDRKSNQPQH
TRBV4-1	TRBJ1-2	ASSQDPGNGYT